These T cell receptor beta chains were read from a single sample in a study of T cell responses to AZD1222 COVID-19 vaccine. The assay was immunoSEQ multiplex PCR, and TCRdb's table has in-frame clones only and misses some. The sample holds fewer than 130,000 clones; approximately 94% are singletons and the top ten take 2.9%. The specimen comprised peripheral blood, sampled 28 days after the second AZD1222 dose. The source is an adult who received the AZD1222 COVID-19 vaccine. Both conserved end residues are part of each CDR3.

v_call: TRBV6-5
cdr3_aa: CASRGLRVDYNEQFF

v_call: TRBV5-1
cdr3_aa: CASRAALPNYGYTF

v_call: TRBV6-6
cdr3_aa: CASSWDRVDGYTF

v_call: TRBV7-9
cdr3_aa: CAFGERNTGELFF

v_call: TRBV2
cdr3_aa: CASGDRDQANYGYTF

v_call: TRBV11-1
cdr3_aa: CASSLALNTEAFF

v_call: TRBV19
cdr3_aa: CASSPPGVVGEKLFF

v_call: TRBV5-6
cdr3_aa: CASSLTGGSEQYF

v_call: TRBV6-2/TRBV6-3
cdr3_aa: CASSLPGQGYNEQFF

v_call: TRBV2
cdr3_aa: CASLNRDRSGEGYGYTF

v_call: TRBV4-1
cdr3_aa: CASSQGSGELFF